These T cell receptor beta chains were read from a single sample in a study of T cells in localized non-small cell lung cancer. Some clones are missing from TCRdb's copy, which holds only in-frame ones; the method was immunoSEQ multiplex PCR. Among some 13,000 clones listed, 70% to 90% were seen once. Sample: peripheral blood, taken before any cancer treatment. The receptor set was obtained from a male donor at least 60 years old with stage III lung adenocarcinoma. CDR3s include the opening cysteine and the closing phenylalanine or tryptophan.

j_gene,v_gene,CDR3aa
TRBJ1-4,TRBV6-1,CASRLVQTNEKLFF
TRBJ2-4,TRBV21-1,CASSKGGEAKNIQYF
TRBJ2-7,TRBV7-2,CASSLTRTTYEQYF
TRBJ2-6,TRBV5-6,CASSPFVWGRISGANVLTF
TRBJ1-1,TRBV4-1,CASSQPRTPVNTEAFF
TRBJ1-2,TRBV7-6,CASSPGEGGGPGYTF
TRBJ1-1,TRBV18,CASSPSGRNTEAFF
TRBJ2-7,TRBV18,CASSRVRYTYEQYF
TRBJ2-7,TRBV18,CASSLSGGRRYEQYF
TRBJ2-5,TRBV5-4,CASSVDGGASETQYF
TRBJ1-6,TRBV6-5,CASSYRGTSPLHF
TRBJ2-2,TRBV7-9,CASSFGPNTGELFF
TRBJ2-1,TRBV10-1,CASTRGPGNEQFF
TRBJ1-1,TRBV16,CASSPQGNTEAFF
TRBJ1-5,TRBV2,CASSYQGTQPQHF
TRBJ1-4,TRBV18,CASSPDIATNEKLFF
TRBJ2-3,TRBV6-5,CASSYSSGGTFFTQYF
TRBJ2-7,TRBV21-1,CASSPRDSQREQYF
TRBJ1-1,TRBV10-3,CAISDRNTEAFF
TRBJ2-1,TRBV21-1,CASSKCLAIDEQFF
TRBJ1-1,TRBV4-1,CASSGWWGAGGAFF
TRBJ2-5,TRBV5-1,CASSSTGAEETQYF
TRBJ2-1,TRBV13,CASSLVPIHNEQFF
TRBJ1-1,TRBV9,CASSVQGAYTEAFF
TRBJ2-5,TRBV6-6,CASSFAQALGETQYF
TRBJ2-5,TRBV18,CASSPMGSSETQYF
TRBJ1-2,TRBV9,CASSRTGNYGYTF
TRBJ1-2,TRBV19,CASYPHRSFYGYTF
TRBJ2-3,TRBV11-2,CASSFSTSGRGDTQYF
TRBJ1-2,TRBV29-1,CSVDWGWTGNIGYGYTF
TRBJ1-3,TRBV7-8,CASSLARWSGGHSGNTIYF
TRBJ1-1,TRBV19,CASSIIPAMNTEAFF
TRBJ1-5,TRBV18,CASSPGGTRDQPQHF
TRBJ1-1,TRBV10-3,CAISEYATVKAFF
TRBJ1-5,TRBV7-9,CASSLSRTGANQPQHF
TRBJ1-2,TRBV4-1,CASSQELGLTNYGYTF
TRBJ1-5,TRBV12-5,CASGPPGRGNQPQHF
TRBJ1-1,TRBV5-1,CASSMVQGVNTEAFF
TRBJ2-7,TRBV27,CASSLVRQGPFSEQYF
TRBJ2-5,TRBV29-1,CSARRETQYF
TRBJ1-5,TRBV6-6,CASSYSIVQPQHF
TRBJ1-1,TRBV5-1,CASSLAPPRRDEAFF
TRBJ1-5,TRBV27,CASSPGTGGHQPQHF
TRBJ2-1,TRBV5-1,CASSLTGGLADNEQFF